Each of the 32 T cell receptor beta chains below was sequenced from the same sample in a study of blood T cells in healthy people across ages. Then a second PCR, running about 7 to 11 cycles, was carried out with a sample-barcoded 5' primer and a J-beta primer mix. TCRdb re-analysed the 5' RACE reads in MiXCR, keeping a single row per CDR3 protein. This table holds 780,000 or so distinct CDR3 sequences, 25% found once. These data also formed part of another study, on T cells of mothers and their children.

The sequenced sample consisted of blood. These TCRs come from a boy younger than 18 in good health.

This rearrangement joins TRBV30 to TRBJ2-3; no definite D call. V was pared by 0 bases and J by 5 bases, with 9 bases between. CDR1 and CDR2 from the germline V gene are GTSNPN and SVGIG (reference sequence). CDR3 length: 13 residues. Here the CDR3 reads CAWSVRFLDTQYF. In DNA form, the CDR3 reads TGTGCCTGGAGTGTACGGTTTTTAGATACGCAGTATTTT.

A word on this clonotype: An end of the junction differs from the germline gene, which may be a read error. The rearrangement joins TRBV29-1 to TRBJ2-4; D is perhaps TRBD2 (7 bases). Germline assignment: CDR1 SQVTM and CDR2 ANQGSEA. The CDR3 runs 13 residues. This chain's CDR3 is CSAEGGDLNIQYF. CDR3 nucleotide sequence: TGCAGCGCTGAAGGGGGGGATCTAAACATTCAGTACTTC.

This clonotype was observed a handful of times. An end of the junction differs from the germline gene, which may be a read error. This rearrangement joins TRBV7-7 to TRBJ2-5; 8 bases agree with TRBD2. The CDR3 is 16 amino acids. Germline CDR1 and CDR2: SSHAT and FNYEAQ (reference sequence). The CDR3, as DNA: TGTGCTAGCAGCTTAGCCGGGGGCGGGAGGCAAGAGACCCAGTACTTC. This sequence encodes CASSLAGGGRQETQYF.

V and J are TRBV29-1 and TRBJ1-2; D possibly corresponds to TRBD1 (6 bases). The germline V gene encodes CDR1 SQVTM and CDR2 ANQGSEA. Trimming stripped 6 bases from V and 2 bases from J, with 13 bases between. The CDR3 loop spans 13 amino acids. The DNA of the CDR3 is TGCAGCGTGCCCGGGGGGCAGAACTATGGCTACACCTTC. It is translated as CSVPGGQNYGYTF.

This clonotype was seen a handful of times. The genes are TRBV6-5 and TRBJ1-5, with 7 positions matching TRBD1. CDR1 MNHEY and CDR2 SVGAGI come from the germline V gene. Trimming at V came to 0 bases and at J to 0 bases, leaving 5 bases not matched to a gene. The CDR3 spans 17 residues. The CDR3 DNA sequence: TGTGCCAGCAGTTACTCAGGGGGCAGAGATAGCAATCAGCCCCAGCATTTT. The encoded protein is CASSYSGGRDSNQPQHF.

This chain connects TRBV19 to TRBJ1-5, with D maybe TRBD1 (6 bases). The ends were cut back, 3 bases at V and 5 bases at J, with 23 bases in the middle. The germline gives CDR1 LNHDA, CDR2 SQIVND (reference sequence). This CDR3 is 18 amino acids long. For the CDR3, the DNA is TGTGCCAGTAGTATTGGTGTGGCAGGGGCTACTTGGGATCAGCCCCAGCATTTT. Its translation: CASSIGVAGATWDQPQHF.

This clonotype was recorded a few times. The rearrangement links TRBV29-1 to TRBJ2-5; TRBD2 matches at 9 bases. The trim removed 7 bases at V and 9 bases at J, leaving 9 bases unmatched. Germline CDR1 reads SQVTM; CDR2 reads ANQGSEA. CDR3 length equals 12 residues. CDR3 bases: TGCAGCGCCAACCCGGGACTAGCATCCCAGTACTTC. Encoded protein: CSANPGLASQYF.

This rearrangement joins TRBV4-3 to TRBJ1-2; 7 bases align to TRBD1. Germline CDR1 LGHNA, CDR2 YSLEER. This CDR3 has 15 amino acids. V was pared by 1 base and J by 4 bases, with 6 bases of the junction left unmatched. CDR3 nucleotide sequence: TGCGCCAGCAGCCAAGGGGAGGGGGCAGGCTATGGCTACACCTTC. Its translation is CASSQGEGAGYGYTF.

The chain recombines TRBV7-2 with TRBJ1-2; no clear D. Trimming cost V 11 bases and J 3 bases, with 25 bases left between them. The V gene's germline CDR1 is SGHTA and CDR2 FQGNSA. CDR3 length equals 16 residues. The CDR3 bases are TGTGCCGGTACAGTGGGGTGGGCCCGACCCGACTATGGCTACACCTTC. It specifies CAGTVGWARPDYGYTF.

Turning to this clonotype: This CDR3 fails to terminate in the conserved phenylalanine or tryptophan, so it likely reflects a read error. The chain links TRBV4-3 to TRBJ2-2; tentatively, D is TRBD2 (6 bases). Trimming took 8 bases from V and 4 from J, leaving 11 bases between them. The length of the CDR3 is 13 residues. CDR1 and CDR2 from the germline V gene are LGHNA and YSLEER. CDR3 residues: CASQEGSTGELFS. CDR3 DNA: TGCGCCAGCCAGGAGGGGAGCACCGGGGAGCTGTTTTCT.

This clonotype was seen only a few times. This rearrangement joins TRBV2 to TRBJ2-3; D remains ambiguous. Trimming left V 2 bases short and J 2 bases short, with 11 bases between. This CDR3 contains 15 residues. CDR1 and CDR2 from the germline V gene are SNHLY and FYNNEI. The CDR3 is CASSERESLTDTQYF. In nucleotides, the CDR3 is TGTGCCAGCAGTGAAAGAGAGTCACTCACAGATACGCAGTATTTT.

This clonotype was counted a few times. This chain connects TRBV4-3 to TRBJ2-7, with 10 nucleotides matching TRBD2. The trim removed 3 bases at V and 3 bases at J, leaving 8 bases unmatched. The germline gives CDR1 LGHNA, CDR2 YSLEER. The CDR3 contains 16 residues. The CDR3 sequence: CASSQQSGGAFYEQYF. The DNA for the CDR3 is TGCGCCAGCAGCCAGCAGAGCGGGGGGGCCTTCTACGAGCAGTACTTC.

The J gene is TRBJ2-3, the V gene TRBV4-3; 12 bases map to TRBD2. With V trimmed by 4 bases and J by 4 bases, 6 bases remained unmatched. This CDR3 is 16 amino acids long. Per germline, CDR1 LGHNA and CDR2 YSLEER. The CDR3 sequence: CASSRRLAGESDTQYF. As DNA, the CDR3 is TGCGCCAGCAGCCGTCGACTAGCGGGAGAGTCAGATACGCAGTATTTT.

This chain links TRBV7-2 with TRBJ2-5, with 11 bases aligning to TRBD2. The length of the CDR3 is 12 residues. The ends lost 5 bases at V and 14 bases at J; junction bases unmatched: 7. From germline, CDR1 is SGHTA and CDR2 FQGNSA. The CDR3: CASSDRTSGLYF. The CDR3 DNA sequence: TGTGCCAGCAGCGACCGGACTAGCGGGCTTTACTTC.

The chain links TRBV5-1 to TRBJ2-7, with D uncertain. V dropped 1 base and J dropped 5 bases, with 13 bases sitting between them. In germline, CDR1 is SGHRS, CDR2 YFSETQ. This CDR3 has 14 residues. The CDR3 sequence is CASSLRSGLNEQYF. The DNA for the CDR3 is TGCGCCAGCAGCTTGAGGTCCGGGCTCAACGAGCAGTACTTC.

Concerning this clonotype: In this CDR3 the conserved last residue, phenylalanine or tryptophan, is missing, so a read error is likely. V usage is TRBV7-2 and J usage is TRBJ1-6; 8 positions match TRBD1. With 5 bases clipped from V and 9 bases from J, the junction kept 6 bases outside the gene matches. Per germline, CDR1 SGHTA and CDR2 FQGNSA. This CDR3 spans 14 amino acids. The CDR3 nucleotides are TGTGCCAGCAGCCGACAGGGGACGGGTTCACCCCTCCACTGT. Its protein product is CASSRQGTGSPLHC.

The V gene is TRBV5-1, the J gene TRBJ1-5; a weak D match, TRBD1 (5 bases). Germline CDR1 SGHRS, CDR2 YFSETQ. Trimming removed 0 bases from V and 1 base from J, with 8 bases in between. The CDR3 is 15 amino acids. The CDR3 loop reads CASSLEWGSNQPQHF. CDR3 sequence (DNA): TGCGCCAGCAGCTTGGAATGGGGGAGCAATCAGCCCCAGCATTTT.

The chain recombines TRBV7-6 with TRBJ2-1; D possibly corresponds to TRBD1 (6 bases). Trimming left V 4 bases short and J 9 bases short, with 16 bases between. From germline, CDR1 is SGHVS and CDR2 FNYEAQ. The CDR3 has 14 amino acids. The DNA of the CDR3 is TGTGCCAGCAGCTCTAGGGGACACGGGGCTGAGCAGTTCTTC. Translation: CASSSRGHGAEQFF.

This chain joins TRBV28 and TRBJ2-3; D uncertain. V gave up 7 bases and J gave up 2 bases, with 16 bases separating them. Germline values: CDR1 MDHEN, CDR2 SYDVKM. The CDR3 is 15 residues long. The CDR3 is CASIEDRLLTDTQYF. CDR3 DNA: TGTGCCAGCATCGAAGACCGACTCCTCACAGATACGCAGTATTTT.

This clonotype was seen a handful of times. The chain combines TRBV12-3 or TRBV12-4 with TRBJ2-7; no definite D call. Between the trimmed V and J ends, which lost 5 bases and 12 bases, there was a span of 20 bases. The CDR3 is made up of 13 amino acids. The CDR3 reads CASSTIIQTGLYF. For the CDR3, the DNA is TGTGCCAGCAGTACCATAATACAGACCGGCCTGTACTTC.

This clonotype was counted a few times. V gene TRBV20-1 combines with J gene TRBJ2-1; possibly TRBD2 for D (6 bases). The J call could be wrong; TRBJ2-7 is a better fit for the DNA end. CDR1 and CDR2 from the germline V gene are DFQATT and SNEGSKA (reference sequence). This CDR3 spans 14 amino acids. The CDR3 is CSARVRDFIYEQYF. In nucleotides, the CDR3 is TGCAGTGCTAGAGTTCGGGACTTTATATACGAGCAGTACTTC.

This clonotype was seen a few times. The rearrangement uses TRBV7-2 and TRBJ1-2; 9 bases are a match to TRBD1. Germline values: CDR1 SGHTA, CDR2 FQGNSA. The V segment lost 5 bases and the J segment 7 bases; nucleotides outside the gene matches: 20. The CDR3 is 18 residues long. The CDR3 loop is CASSQAVPGWDRAFGYTF. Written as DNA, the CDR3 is TGTGCCAGCAGCCAAGCAGTTCCCGGTTGGGACAGGGCATTTGGCTACACCTTC.

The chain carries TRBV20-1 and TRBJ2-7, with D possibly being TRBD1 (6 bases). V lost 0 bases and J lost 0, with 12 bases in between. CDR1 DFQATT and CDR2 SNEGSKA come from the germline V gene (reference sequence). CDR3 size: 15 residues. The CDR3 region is CSARDPDRHSYEQYF. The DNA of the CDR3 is TGCAGTGCTAGAGATCCAGACAGGCACTCCTACGAGCAGTACTTC.

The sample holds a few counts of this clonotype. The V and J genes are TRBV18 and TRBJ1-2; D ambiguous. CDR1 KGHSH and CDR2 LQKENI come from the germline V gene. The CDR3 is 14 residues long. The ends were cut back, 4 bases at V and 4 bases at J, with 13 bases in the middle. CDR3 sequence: CASSQAGRTYGYTF. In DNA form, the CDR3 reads TGTGCCAGCTCACAGGCAGGCCGAACCTATGGCTACACCTTC.

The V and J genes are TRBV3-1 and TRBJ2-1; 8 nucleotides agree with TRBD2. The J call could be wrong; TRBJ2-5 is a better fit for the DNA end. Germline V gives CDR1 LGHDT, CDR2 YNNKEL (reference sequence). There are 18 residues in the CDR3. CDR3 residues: CASSQPWGSGGSAETQYF. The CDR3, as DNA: TGTGCCAGCAGCCAGCCCTGGGGGAGCGGGGGCTCTGCGGAGACCCAGTACTTC.

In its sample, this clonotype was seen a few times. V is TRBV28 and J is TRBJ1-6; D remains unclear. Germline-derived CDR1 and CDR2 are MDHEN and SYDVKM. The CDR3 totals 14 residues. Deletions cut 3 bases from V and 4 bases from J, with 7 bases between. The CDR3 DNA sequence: TGTGCCAGCAGTTTCGCGGGTTATAATTCACCCCTCCACTTT. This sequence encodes CASSFAGYNSPLHF.

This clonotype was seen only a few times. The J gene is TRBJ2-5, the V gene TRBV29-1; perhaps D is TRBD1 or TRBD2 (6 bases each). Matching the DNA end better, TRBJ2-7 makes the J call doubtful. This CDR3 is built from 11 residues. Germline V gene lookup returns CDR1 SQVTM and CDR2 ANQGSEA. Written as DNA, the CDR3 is TGCAGCGTTTGGAGGGGGAGCGAGCAGTACTTC. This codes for CSVWRGSEQYF.

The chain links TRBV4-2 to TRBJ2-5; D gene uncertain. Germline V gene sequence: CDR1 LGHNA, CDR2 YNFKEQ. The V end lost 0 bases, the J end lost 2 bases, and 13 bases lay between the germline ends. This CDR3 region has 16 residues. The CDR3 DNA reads TGTGCCAGCAGCCAAGAGCTTCGAACTATACAAGAGACCCAGTACTTC. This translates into CASSQELRTIQETQYF.

The CDR3 region is CASSYGLGEQYF. The CDR3, as DNA: TGTGCCAGCAGCTACGGCCTAGGCGAGCAGTACTTC. The chain combines TRBV12-3 or TRBV12-4 with TRBJ2-7; D uncertain. CDR3 length: 12 residues. Trimming removed 6 bases from V and 6 bases from J, with 12 bases in between.

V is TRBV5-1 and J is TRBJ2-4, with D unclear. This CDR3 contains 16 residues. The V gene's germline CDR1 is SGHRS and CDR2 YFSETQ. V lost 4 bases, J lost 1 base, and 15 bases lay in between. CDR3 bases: TGCGCCAGCAGCATACCCACGGTTTCTGCCAAAAACATTCAGTACTTC. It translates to CASSIPTVSAKNIQYF. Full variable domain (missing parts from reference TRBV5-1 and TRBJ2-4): KAGVTQTPRYLIKTRGQQVTLSCSPISGHRSVSWYQQTPGQGLQFLFEYFSETQRNKGNFPGRFSGRQFSNSRSEMNVSTLELGDSALYLCASSIPTVSAKNIQYFGAGTRLSVL.

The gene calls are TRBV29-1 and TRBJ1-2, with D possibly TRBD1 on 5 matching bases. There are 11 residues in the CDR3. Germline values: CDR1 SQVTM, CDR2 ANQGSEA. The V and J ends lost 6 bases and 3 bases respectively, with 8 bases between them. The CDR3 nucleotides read TGCAGCGTCCGGGACGACTATGGCTACACCTTC. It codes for CSVRDDYGYTF.

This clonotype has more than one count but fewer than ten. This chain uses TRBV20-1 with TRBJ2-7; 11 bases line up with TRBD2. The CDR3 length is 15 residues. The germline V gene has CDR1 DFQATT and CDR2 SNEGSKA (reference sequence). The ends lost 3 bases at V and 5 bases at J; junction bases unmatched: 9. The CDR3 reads CSASNPSGGNHEQYF. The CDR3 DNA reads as TGCAGTGCTAGCAATCCTAGCGGGGGGAACCACGAGCAGTACTTC.